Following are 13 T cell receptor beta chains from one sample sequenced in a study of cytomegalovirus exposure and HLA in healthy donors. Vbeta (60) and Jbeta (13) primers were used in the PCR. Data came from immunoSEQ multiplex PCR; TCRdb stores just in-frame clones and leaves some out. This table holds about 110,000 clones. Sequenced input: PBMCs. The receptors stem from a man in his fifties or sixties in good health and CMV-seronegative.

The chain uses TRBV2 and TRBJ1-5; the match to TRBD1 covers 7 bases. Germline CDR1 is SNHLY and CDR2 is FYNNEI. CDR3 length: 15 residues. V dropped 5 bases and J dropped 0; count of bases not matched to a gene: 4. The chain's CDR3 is CASSLDRNSNQPQHF. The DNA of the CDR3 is TGTGCCAGCAGTTTGGACAGGAATAGCAATCAGCCCCAGCATTTT.

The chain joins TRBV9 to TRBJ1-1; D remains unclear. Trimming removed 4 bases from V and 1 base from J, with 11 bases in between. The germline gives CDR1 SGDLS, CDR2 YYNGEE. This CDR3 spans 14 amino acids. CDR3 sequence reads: CASSPSGGNTEAFF. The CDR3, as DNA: TGTGCCAGCAGCCCCAGTGGCGGGAACACTGAAGCTTTCTTT.

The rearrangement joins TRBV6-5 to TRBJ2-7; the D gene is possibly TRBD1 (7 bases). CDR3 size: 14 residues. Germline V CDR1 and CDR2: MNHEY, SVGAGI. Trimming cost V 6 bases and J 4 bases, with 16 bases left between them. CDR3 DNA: TGTGCCAGCAGCCCAGCGGCAGGGGGGTACGAGCAGTACTTC. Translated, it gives CASSPAAGGYEQYF.

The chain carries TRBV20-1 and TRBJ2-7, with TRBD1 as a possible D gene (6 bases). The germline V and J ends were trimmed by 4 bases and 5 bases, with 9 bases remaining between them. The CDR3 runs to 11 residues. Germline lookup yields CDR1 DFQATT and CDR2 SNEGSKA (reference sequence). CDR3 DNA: TGCAGTGCTACTAGGGGGAACGAGCAGTACTTC. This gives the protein CSATRGNEQYF.

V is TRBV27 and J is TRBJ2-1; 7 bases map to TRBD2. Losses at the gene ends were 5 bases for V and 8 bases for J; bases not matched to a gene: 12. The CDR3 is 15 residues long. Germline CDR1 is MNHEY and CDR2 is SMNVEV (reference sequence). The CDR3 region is CASSLLGEGGDEQFF. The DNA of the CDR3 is TGTGCCAGCAGTCTTTTAGGGGAGGGTGGCGATGAGCAGTTCTTC.

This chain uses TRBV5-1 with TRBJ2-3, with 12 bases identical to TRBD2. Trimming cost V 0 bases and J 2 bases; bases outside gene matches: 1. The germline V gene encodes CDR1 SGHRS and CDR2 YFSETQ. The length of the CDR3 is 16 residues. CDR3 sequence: CASSLGLAGDTDTQYF. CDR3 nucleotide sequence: TGCGCCAGCAGCTTGGGACTAGCGGGGGACACAGATACGCAGTATTTT.

CDR3 residues: CASSYFRGGLGNTIYF. CDR3 DNA sequence: TGTGCCAGCAGTTACTTCCGGGGGGGACTCGGAAACACCATATATTTT. The chain has TRBV6-5 and TRBJ1-3; tentative D call: TRBD1 (5 bases). Between the trimmed V and J ends, which lost 1 base and 4 bases, there was a span of 14 bases. Germline V CDR1 and CDR2: MNHEY, SVGAGI. The CDR3 has 16 residues.

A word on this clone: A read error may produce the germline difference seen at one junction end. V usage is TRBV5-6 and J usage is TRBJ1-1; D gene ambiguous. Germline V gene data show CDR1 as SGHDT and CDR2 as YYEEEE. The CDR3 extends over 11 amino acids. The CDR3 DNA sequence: TGTGCCGGCAGCTCCTACTCTGAAGCTTTCTTT. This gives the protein CAGSSYSEAFF.

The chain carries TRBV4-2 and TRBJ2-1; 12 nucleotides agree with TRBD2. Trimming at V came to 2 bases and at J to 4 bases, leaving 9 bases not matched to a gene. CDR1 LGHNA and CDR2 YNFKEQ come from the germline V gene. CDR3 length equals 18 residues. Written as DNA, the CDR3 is TGTGCCAGCAGCCAACAAGGACTAGCGGGGAACCTTTACAATGAGCAGTTCTTC. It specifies CASSQQGLAGNLYNEQFF.

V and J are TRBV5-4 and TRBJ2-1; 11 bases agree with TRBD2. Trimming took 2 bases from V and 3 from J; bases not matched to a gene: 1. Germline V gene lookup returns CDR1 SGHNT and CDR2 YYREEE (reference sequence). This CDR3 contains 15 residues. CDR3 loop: CASSLLAGDYNEQFF. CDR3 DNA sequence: TGTGCCAGCAGCTTACTAGCGGGGGACTACAATGAGCAGTTCTTC.

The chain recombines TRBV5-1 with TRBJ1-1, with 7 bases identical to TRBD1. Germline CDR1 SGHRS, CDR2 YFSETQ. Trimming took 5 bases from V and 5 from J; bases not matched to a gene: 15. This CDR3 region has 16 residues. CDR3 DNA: TGCGCCAGCAGTTTCGGGACAGTAAACTTCAATACTGAAGCTTTCTTT. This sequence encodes CASSFGTVNFNTEAFF.

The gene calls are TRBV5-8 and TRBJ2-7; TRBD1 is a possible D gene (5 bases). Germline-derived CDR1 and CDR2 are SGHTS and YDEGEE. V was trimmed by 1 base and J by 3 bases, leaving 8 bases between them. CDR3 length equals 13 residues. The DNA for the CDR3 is TGTGCCAGCAGCTTGATCAGGGTCTACGAGCAGTACTTC. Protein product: CASSLIRVYEQYF.

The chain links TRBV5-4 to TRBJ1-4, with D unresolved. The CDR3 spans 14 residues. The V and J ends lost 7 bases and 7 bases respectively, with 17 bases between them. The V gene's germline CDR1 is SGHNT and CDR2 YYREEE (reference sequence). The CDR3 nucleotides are TGTGCCAGCGGATCGTCGGCAGACTCTGAAAAACTGTTTTTT. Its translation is CASGSSADSEKLFF.